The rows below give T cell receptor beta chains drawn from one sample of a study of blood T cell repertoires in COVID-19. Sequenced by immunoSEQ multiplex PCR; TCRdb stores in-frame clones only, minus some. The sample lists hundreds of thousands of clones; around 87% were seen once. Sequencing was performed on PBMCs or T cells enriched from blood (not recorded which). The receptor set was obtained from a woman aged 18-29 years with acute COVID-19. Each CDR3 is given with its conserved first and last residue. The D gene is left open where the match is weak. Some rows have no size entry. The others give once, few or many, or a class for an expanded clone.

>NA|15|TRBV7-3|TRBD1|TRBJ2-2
CASSSRQGGTGELFF
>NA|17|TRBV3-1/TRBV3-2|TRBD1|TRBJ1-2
CASSSRDRGPFMISYTF
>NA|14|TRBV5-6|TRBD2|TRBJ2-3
CASSAGTSGKAQYF
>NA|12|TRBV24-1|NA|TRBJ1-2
CATSARDYGYTF
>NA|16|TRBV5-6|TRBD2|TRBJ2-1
CASSPGLALSYNEQFF
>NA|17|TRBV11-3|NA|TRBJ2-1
CASSLEFGRGRNNEQFF
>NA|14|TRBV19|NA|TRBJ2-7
CASSVAERGYEQYF
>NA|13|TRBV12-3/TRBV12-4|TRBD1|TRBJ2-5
CASSLRDRGTQYF
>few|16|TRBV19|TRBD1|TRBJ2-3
CASSKRQGAGTDTQYF
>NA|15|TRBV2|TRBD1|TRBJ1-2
CASSDQGVFLEGYTF
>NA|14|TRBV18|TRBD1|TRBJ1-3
CASSLDRAGNTIYF
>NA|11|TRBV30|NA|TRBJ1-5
CAWGTEQPQHF
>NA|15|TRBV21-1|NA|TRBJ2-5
CASSKGGTHQETQYF